A single sample is the source of the 30 T cell receptor beta chains below, sequenced in a study of glioma-infiltrating T cells after dendritic cell vaccination. The protocol was immunoSEQ multiplex PCR, while the TCRdb copy is restricted to in-frame clones and leaves out a portion. The sample holds approximately 93,000 clones, roughly 85% seen once. Sample time point: after dendritic cell vaccination, including at tumor progression/relapse. The starting material was blood, obtained after dendritic cell vaccination. These receptors were collected from a human donor with glioblastoma.

This clone was picked up one time. This sequence joins TRBV19 and TRBJ2-1, with a weak D call TRBD2 (6 bases). The CDR3 spans 14 residues. Germline V gene data show CDR1 as LNHDA and CDR2 as SQIVND (reference sequence). V lost 3 bases, J lost 7 bases, and 13 bases lay in between. The CDR3 coding sequence is TGTGCCAGTAGTATCGGGGGACTCCCGAATGAGCAGTTCTTC. Residues: CASSIGGLPNEQFF.

V is TRBV5-4 and J is TRBJ2-5; possibly TRBD2 for D (5 bases). The V end lost 4 bases, the J end lost 5 bases, and 15 bases lay between the germline ends. Looked up from germline, CDR1 is SGHNT and CDR2 is YYREEE (reference sequence). The CDR3 extends over 14 amino acids. DNA of the CDR3: TGTGCCAGCAGCCCAGTACGGGATCGGGAGACCCAGTACTTC. Translated: CASSPVRDRETQYF.

The chain carries TRBV28 and TRBJ1-5, with D perhaps matching TRBD1 (6 bases). CDR3 length: 12 amino acids. From germline, CDR1 is MDHEN and CDR2 SYDVKM. Between the trimmed V and J ends, which lost 2 bases and 7 bases, there was a span of 6 bases. The CDR3 DNA is TGTGCCAGCAGTTTAAGGGGGCAGCCCCAGCATTTT. This translates into CASSLRGQPQHF.

The V call is TRBV2, the J call TRBJ2-1; TRBD2 matches 7 bases. The CDR3 consists of 16 residues. The germline V gene has CDR1 SNHLY and CDR2 FYNNEI. Losses at the gene ends were 1 base for V and 4 bases for J; bases not matched to a gene: 7. The DNA for the CDR3 is TGTGCCAGCAGTGAAGGGGGGGGTCTGCCTTACAATGAGCAGTTCTTC. Translating gives CASSEGGGLPYNEQFF. The whole variable domain, filled in from reference TRBV2 and TRBJ2-1, reads EPEVTQTPSHQVTQMGQEVILRCVPISNHLYFYWYRQILGQKVEFLVSFYNNEISEKSEIFDDQFSVERPDGSNFTLKIRSTKLEDSAMYFCASSEGGGLPYNEQFFGPGTRLTVL.

This chain joins TRBV18 and TRBJ2-3, with TRBD2 identical over 14 bases. The CDR3 is 15 amino acids. The germline V gene has CDR1 KGHSH and CDR2 LQKENI. With V trimmed by 3 bases and J by 5 bases, 1 base remained unmatched. This CDR3 reads CASSPTSGRGDTQYF. The CDR3 bases are TGTGCCAGCTCACCGACTAGCGGGAGGGGAGATACGCAGTATTTT.

This clone occurred once. The chain employs TRBV7-3 and TRBJ2-5, with TRBD2 matching over 12 bases. There are 15 residues in the CDR3. V was pared by 3 bases and J by 3 bases, with 2 bases of the junction left unmatched. Per germline, CDR1 SGHTA and CDR2 FQGTGA. The CDR3 loop reads CASSFLAGGEETQYF. The CDR3 region has the DNA TGTGCCAGCAGCTTTCTAGCGGGGGGGGAAGAGACCCAGTACTTC.

This chain links TRBV5-1 with TRBJ2-7, with D uncertain. The CDR3 extends over 15 amino acids. Looked up from germline, CDR1 is SGHRS and CDR2 is YFSETQ. V lost 4 bases to trimming and J lost 0 bases, with 14 bases between them. The CDR3 DNA is TGCGCCAGCAGCCAGGATGGAAGTAGCTCCTACGAGCAGTACTTC. It is translated as CASSQDGSSSYEQYF. The full variable domain, rest sourced from reference TRBV5-1 and TRBJ2-7, is KAGVTQTPRYLIKTRGQQVTLSCSPISGHRSVSWYQQTPGQGLQFLFEYFSETQRNKGNFPGRFSGRQFSNSRSEMNVSTLELGDSALYLCASSQDGSSSYEQYFGPGTRLTVT.

V and J are TRBV5-4 and TRBJ1-2; 9 positions match TRBD1. V shed 2 bases and J 7 bases; nucleotides not matched to a gene: 12. This CDR3 is built from 16 residues. Germline V CDR1 and CDR2: SGHNT, YYREEE (reference sequence). The chain's CDR3 is CASSFGVPGQGPGYTF. For the CDR3, the DNA is TGTGCCAGCAGCTTTGGGGTTCCGGGACAGGGCCCTGGCTACACCTTC.

The V call is TRBV5-1, the J call TRBJ1-6; D is possibly TRBD1 (6 bases). Germline V gene data show CDR1 as SGHRS and CDR2 as YFSETQ. V was pared by 2 bases and J by 4 bases, with 7 bases between. The CDR3 consists of 14 residues. The CDR3 nucleotides are TGCGCCAGCAGCTTCGGACAGTATAATTCACCCCTCCACTTT. This codes for CASSFGQYNSPLHF.

This chain links TRBV5-1 with TRBJ2-7, with a possible D match to TRBD2 (5 bases). V shed 2 bases and J shed 3 bases, with 9 bases lying between them. This CDR3 has 13 amino acids. The germline V gene encodes CDR1 SGHRS and CDR2 YFSETQ. The CDR3, as DNA: TGCGCCAGCAGCTTCGATCGGGACTACGAGCAGTACTTC. It encodes CASSFDRDYEQYF.

The chain has TRBV19 and TRBJ1-1, with 9 bases aligning to TRBD1. Germline CDR1 is LNHDA and CDR2 is SQIVND (reference sequence). This CDR3 is 14 amino acids long. Trimming took 7 bases from V and 7 from J; bases not matched to a gene: 10. In nucleotides, the CDR3 is TGTGCCAGTAACAGGGGGCGCGGATGGGGTGAAGCTTTCTTT. Translating it yields CASNRGRGWGEAFF.

CDR3 in amino acids: CASSQAQGFSQPQHF. CDR3 in DNA: TGCGCCAGCAGCCAAGCCCAGGGGTTCTCTCAGCCCCAGCATTTT. The chain has TRBV4-1 and TRBJ1-5; D is possibly TRBD1 (6 bases). Trimming took 1 base from V and 6 from J, leaving 13 bases between them. CDR1 MGHRA and CDR2 YSYEKL come from the germline V gene. This CDR3 is built from 15 residues.

The chain is built from TRBV28 and TRBJ2-7; 8 bases fit TRBD2. Germline V gene lookup returns CDR1 MDHEN and CDR2 SYDVKM. This CDR3 is 14 amino acids long. Trimming removed 5 bases from V and 3 bases from J; junction bases left unmatched: 6. The CDR3 protein is CASSLREGHYEQYF. CDR3 DNA: TGTGCCAGCAGTCTCCGGGAGGGCCACTACGAGCAGTACTTC.

The CDR3 DNA follows: TGTGCCAGCAGACAGGTCCCCGGGTCGGGAGAGCAGTACTTC. Protein: CASRQVPGSGEQYF. The chain employs TRBV2 and TRBJ2-5, with D maybe TRBD2 (6 bases). There are 14 residues in the CDR3. V shed 6 bases and J shed 11 bases, with 22 bases lying between them. The germline V gene has CDR1 SNHLY and CDR2 FYNNEI.

CDR3 coding DNA: TGTGCCAGTACCTCGGACAGGTCTATTAATCAGCCCCAGCATTTT. It is translated as CASTSDRSINQPQHF. The chain links TRBV19 to TRBJ1-5; 7 nucleotides line up with TRBD1. The germline V gene has CDR1 LNHDA and CDR2 SQIVND (reference sequence). The CDR3 is made up of 15 amino acids. Trimming cost V 7 bases and J 4 bases; bases outside gene matches: 10.

This sequence joins TRBV4-2 and TRBJ2-5, with 7 bases lining up with TRBD1. The end of the DNA aligns better with TRBJ2-7, so the J call may be wrong. This CDR3 comprises 15 residues. In germline, CDR1 is LGHNA, CDR2 YNFKEQ. The CDR3 reads CASSQDVGGPYEQYF. The CDR3 DNA reads as TGTGCCAGCAGCCAAGACGTAGGGGGCCCTTACGAGCAGTACTTC.

V usage is TRBV4-2 and J usage is TRBJ2-2, with D unresolved. V lost 0 bases and J lost 5, with 7 bases in between. Germline V lookup: CDR1 LGHNA, CDR2 YNFKEQ. The CDR3 is made up of 14 amino acids. In nucleotides, the CDR3 is TGTGCCAGCAGCCAAGAGTTAGAGACCGGGGAGCTGTTTTTT. Translating it yields CASSQELETGELFF.

As DNA, the CDR3 is TGTGCCAGCAGAGAGGGTCTTTGGGAGACCCAGTACTTC. Translation: CASREGLWETQYF. This chain links TRBV28 with TRBJ2-5; a possible D gene is TRBD2 (5 bases). Trimming removed 6 bases from V and 5 bases from J, with 13 bases in between. CDR1 is MDHEN and CDR2 is SYDVKM in the germline V gene. CDR3 length equals 13 residues.

The chain uses TRBV29-1 and TRBJ2-5; 8 bases are shared with TRBD2. Losses at the gene ends were 5 bases for V and 2 bases for J; bases not matched to a gene: 7. The germline V gene has CDR1 SQVTM and CDR2 ANQGSEA. CDR3 size: 14 residues. DNA of the CDR3: TGCAGCGTTCGACCGGGACTAGTTCAAGAGACCCAGTACTTC. Its protein is CSVRPGLVQETQYF.

The chain carries TRBV7-6 and TRBJ1-3, with D perhaps matching TRBD1 (5 bases). The V end was cut by 0 bases, the J end by 3 bases, with 9 bases between. The CDR3 has 15 residues. The germline V gene has CDR1 SGHVS and CDR2 FNYEAQ. The CDR3 reads CASSLARGVGNTIYF. In DNA, the CDR3 is TGTGCCAGCAGCTTAGCGCGGGGGGTTGGAAACACCATATATTTT. Variable domain in full (rest from reference TRBV7-6 and TRBJ1-3): GAGVSQSPRYKVTKRGQDVALRCDPISGHVSLYWYRQALGQGPEFLTYFNYEAQQDKSGLPNDRFSAERPEGSISTLTIQRTEQRDSAMYRCASSLARGVGNTIYFGEGSWLTVV.

The chain uses TRBV6-1 and TRBJ1-1; D is possibly TRBD1 (6 bases). The germline CDR1 and CDR2 sequences are MNHNS and SASEGT. With 6 bases removed from V and 3 bases from J, the gap between germline ends came to 17 bases. The CDR3 length is 15 residues. CDR3 sequence (DNA): TGTGCCAGCAGACTAACAGGGACCAGTCACACTGAAGCTTTCTTT. It yields the protein CASRLTGTSHTEAFF.

V and J are TRBV27 and TRBJ2-2; D unclear. Per germline, CDR1 MNHEY and CDR2 SMNVEV (reference sequence). The V end was cut by 0 bases, the J end by 4 bases, with 12 bases between. This CDR3 has 16 residues. The CDR3 nucleotides are TGTGCCAGCAGTTTATCGGTTTCTGGGCCCACCGGGGAGCTGTTTTTT. It yields the protein CASSLSVSGPTGELFF.

This rearrangement joins TRBV7-9 to TRBJ2-7, with 8 nucleotides matching TRBD1. Germline values: CDR1 SEHNR, CDR2 FQNEAQ (reference sequence). The length of the CDR3 is 13 residues. Unmatched junction bases numbered 3, after V lost 3 bases and J lost 5 bases. The CDR3 spells CASSFGQGNEQYF. The CDR3, as DNA: TGTGCCAGCAGCTTCGGACAGGGAAACGAGCAGTACTTC.

The chain carries TRBV30 and TRBJ1-2, with D possibly matching TRBD1 (6 bases). The CDR3 totals 14 residues. Between the trimmed V and J ends, which lost 4 bases and 4 bases, there was a span of 16 bases. CDR1 is GTSNPN and CDR2 is SVGIG in the germline V gene (reference sequence). The CDR3 loop reads CAWTGTPNFYGYTF. The CDR3 bases are TGTGCCTGGACCGGGACACCCAACTTCTATGGCTACACCTTC.

This chain uses TRBV6-5 with TRBJ2-7; possibly TRBD1 for D (5 bases). Deletions cut 6 bases from V and 5 bases from J, with 17 bases between. This CDR3 has 14 amino acids. Germline V gives CDR1 MNHEY, CDR2 SVGAGI. The CDR3 region has the DNA TGTGCCAGCAGACCGGACATGATTAGGGACGAGCAGTACTTC. Protein product: CASRPDMIRDEQYF.

This chain uses TRBV19 with TRBJ1-1; 8 bases match TRBD1. J gave up 4 bases and V 4 bases, and 11 bases lay outside the gene matches. Germline assignment: CDR1 LNHDA and CDR2 SQIVND (reference sequence). CDR3 length equals 16 residues. CDR3 sequence reads: CASSTRTPGGLTEAFF. DNA for the CDR3: TGTGCCAGTAGTACGCGAACCCCAGGGGGCCTCACTGAAGCTTTCTTT.

The rearrangement links TRBV2 to TRBJ2-4; possible D gene TRBD1, 7 bases. This CDR3 comprises 19 residues. CDR1 SNHLY and CDR2 FYNNEI come from the germline V gene. Trimming shortened V by 9 bases and J by 0 bases, and 27 bases separated the two germline ends. DNA of the CDR3: TGTGCCAGTAAGCCGCCCGGGTCGACAGGGAGGTTAGCCAAAAACATTCAGTACTTC. Translation: CASKPPGSTGRLAKNIQYF.

The genes are TRBV5-4 and TRBJ2-3; 8 positions match TRBD2. The J segment lost 2 bases and the V segment lost 4 bases, leaving 9 bases of the junction unmatched. Germline-derived CDR1 and CDR2 are SGHNT and YYREEE (reference sequence). This CDR3 comprises 16 residues. Written as DNA, the CDR3 is TGTGCCAGCAGCGTAGAGCCTAGCGGGCACACAGATACGCAGTATTTT. It is translated as CASSVEPSGHTDTQYF.

V is TRBV5-1 and J is TRBJ2-2; maybe TRBD1 (6 bases). Germline lookup yields CDR1 SGHRS and CDR2 YFSETQ. V dropped 0 bases and J dropped 4 bases, with 13 bases sitting between them. The CDR3 is made up of 16 amino acids. CDR3 region: CASSLEWTAITGELFF. The CDR3 DNA follows: TGCGCCAGCAGCTTGGAATGGACAGCCATCACCGGGGAGCTGTTTTTT.

The chain has TRBV27 and TRBJ2-7, with 7 bases identical to TRBD2. Germline values: CDR1 MNHEY, CDR2 SMNVEV (reference sequence). V was clipped by 5 bases and J by 4 bases; unmatched bases: 11. The CDR3 has 15 amino acids. CDR3 sequence reads: CASSPLRGGRYEQYF. DNA of the CDR3: TGTGCCAGCAGTCCCTTACGCGGGGGACGGTACGAGCAGTACTTC.